The following is a TCR beta chain sequence with its context. Its antigen is not yet known. The data belong to a study of cytomegalovirus exposure and HLA in healthy donors (dated by TCRdb to 2017 to 2019). Describing the broader study: An earlier analysis of several hundred of the donors reported 276 Gb of sequence data and roughly 110 million unique TCR beta sequences from about 180 million T cells. An earlier analysis of some 500 of the donors used high-throughput TCR beta sequencing to judge whether each TCR beta V gene segment behaved as functional or pseudogenic. The study aimed to test whether signatures of past pathogen exposure could be identified by cataloging public T cell receptors. Typing coverage varied by locus: about 620-640 donors for A, B, C, DRB1 and DQB1; approximately 500 for DQA1; 606 for DPA1; around 450 for DPB1. About 280 gigabases of sequencing data and tens of millions of unique TCR sequences were included in an early release covering over 600 HLA-typed donors. On average, about 200,000 unique TCR beta nucleotide sequences were sequenced per donor among a few hundred genotyped donors of the cohort, with roughly a sixth of those sequences being non-productive. The genetic ancestry cluster associated with self-reported Caucasian donors included 81% of the roughly 410 genotyped donors. In the later analysis, no new phenotypic data were used to find candidate immune exposures; instead, reliance was placed on TCR beta sequences and their occurrence across donors. About 5 DR-DQ haplotypes were handled as single units for association and clustering, since linkage in the cohort was strong. Every repertoire in the discovery cohort had been generated on one and the same sequencing platform. A later analysis re-examined previously published TCR beta repertoires from roughly 650 donors and added high-resolution HLA genotyping to investigate patterns of TCR occurrence. The study profiled the T cell repertoires of around 700 subjects by immunosequencing and related them to cytomegalovirus serostatus. HLA typing included class I and class II loci at four-digit resolution. High-throughput TCR immunosequencing, statistical association of individual TCRs with disease status, and machine learning were combined to predict cytomegalovirus infection status. Genome-wide SNP genotypes for about 65% of the 666 donors were used in a later genetic analysis, which treated that subset as a discovery cohort. Along with the 666-subject first cohort, a separate validation cohort of approximately 110 different subjects was used. Donor age, sex, ethnicity and CMV serostatus were collected together with the repertoire data.

What the research found in general, with its limitations: According to a later analysis, TCR association rates differed among HLA loci, with DRB1 alleles showing the most associated TCRs and HLA-C alleles showing the fewest. In a later analysis, HLA-associated TCR beta chains were found to be more clonally expanded and to have lower generation probabilities than equally common non-associated chains. A cluster of highly shared sequence variants was judged likely to represent a technical artifact of the sequencing pipeline. A later analysis associated 15,000 or so TCR beta sequences with specific HLA alleles at a false discovery rate of 0.05. The authors suggested that the approach could potentially be generalized to other disease states and immunological phenotypes. Because some donors lacked HLA typing at each locus, the association tests relied only on the typed subset. Cytomegalovirus status was reported to be diagnosed by the classifier with high specificity and sensitivity in both the original and validation cohorts. The 87-base-pair reads could not distinguish some IMGT-functional V segments, including TRBV6-2 and TRBV6-3, so those segments were excluded. Most TCR sequences were seen in very few donors, while some public TCRs were found in many individuals. A further reported finding was that TCR beta sequences accurately predicted the HLA-A and HLA-B alleles for most subjects in the first cohort. Three of the identified cytomegalovirus-associated TCR beta chains were confirmed in vitro to be specific for cytomegalovirus antigens. An association between a missense DCLRE1C variant and V-gene and J-gene trimming of TCR beta chains was found in a later genetic analysis and replicated in an independent cohort. Assigning TCR associations to individual alleles was difficult when HLA alleles, especially DR and DQ, strongly co-occurred. The study gave a list of under 200 TCR beta chains associated with cytomegalovirus. According to a later genetic analysis, donors in an Asian-associated ancestry cluster had fewer N-insertions in productive TCRs than the approximately 710-donor mean. Linkage disequilibrium might explain the correlated functional status among segregating V segments, but an unknown experimental factor could not be excluded. The cohort was sequenced for TCR beta chains only, and without alpha or paired-chain data the features that could be detected were limited. Several of the top co-occurrence clusters appeared to be linked to parvovirus B19, influenza, CMV and Epstein-Barr virus, according to a later analysis. In an earlier analysis of approximately 590 of the donors, most TCR beta V segments appeared in productive rearrangements about 87% or about 30% of the time, broadly matching IMGT annotations. Most CMV-associated TCR beta chains appeared to be HLA-restricted in a later analysis, and the HLA associations seemed to be driven largely by CMV exposure. Because counts were too low, some 17 rarely observed V segments, including chromosome 9 orphons, were excluded from the earlier analysis of several hundred of the donors. Roughly uniform sequencing depth across donors was assumed in presence/absence analyses, although this assumption may not hold. Immune exposure information for the cohort was limited to CMV serostatus.

CDR1 and CDR2 (SGHKS, YYEKEE) derive from the germline V gene (reference sequence). V sheds 0 bases and J sheds 5 bases, leaving 5 bases between their ends. The CDR3 covers 12 residues, taking in both the cysteine and the phenylalanine. CDR3 DNA only is kept here, 36 bases in frame from base 1. Library preparation employed the immunoSEQ multiplex PCR assay. For the multiplex PCR, a mixture combining 60 forward primers for TCR Vbeta segments and 13 reverse primers for TCR Jbeta segments was used. The CDR3 region of rearranged TCR beta genes was amplified from genomic DNA with a multiplex PCR assay. The Illumina HiSeq System was used to sequence the amplified TCR beta libraries as 87-base-pair reads. The published analysis was carried out like this. A later analysis counted tens of millions of unique TCR beta chains across the 666 repertoires, and roughly 9.9 million of these chains were shared by at least two donors. Raw reads were error-corrected and collapsed into unique sequences by a nearest-neighbor algorithm in which closely related sequences were merged to remove PCR and sequencing errors. Alignment of CDR3 sequences to IMGT reference sequences was used to assign V, D and J gene segments. For a sequence to be retained, a match of at least six nucleotides to both a V gene segment and a J gene segment was required. Rearrangements were classified as productive when the CDR3 lacked stop codons and remained in frame with V and J, and all other rearrangements were classified as non-productive. Following IMGT convention, CDR3 was defined as the stretch from the second conserved V-encoded cysteine up to the conserved J-encoded phenylalanine. In an earlier analysis of some 550 of the donors, sequences lacking an unambiguous match to a single V gene segment were excluded. In an earlier analysis of approximately 560 of the donors, a V segment was called functional when productive rearrangements were above 56.7%, and segregating when the standard deviation between donors exceeded 5%. A statistical classification framework was built for diagnosing cytomegalovirus status from the catalog of TCR beta chain sequences. A later analysis assigned V and J genes by comparing TCR nucleotide sequences with IMGT/GENE-DB human TR gene sequences. The TCRdist pipeline was used in a later analysis to assign CDR3 sequences and most-parsimonious VDJ recombination scenarios. In a later analysis, each TCR beta chain was defined by its CDR3 amino acid sequence together with its V-gene family, and reads without a unique V-gene family were excluded. As a way to deal with suspected cross-contamination and a sequencing artifact, a later analysis dropped roughly 620 nucleotide sequences that were highly shared and had low generation probability. In a later analysis, a clonal expansion index was calculated for each public chain from normalized within-repertoire ranks of inferred template counts. In a later analysis, generation probabilities were computed using a VDJ recombination model fitted to out-of-frame rearrangements, and the results were checked against IGoR. In a later analysis, hypergeometric tests were used to score TCR-TCR, TCR-HLA and TCR-CMV co-occurrence, with a repertoire-size bias correction applied to TCR pairs. To estimate false discovery rates, a later analysis permuted the HLA or CMV assignments 20 times. In a later analysis, co-occurring TCRs were grouped using DBSCAN, with TCRdist sequence similarity added in when clustering inside HLA-allele-positive subsets. Co-occurrence clustering excluded repertoires with fewer than 30,000 or more than 120,000 public chains, plus five with anomalous nucleotide sharing. The table was pulled from immuneACCESS by TCRdb, which kept in-frame rearrangements only. Such tables lose some clones; where checked, under half of the loss comes from unresolved V genes, and the rest has no known cause. V and J calls and clone size are copied from that table; D and trimming were computed from the DNA. The sample's table covers 180,000 or so clones. The top ten clones comprise 0.65% to 0.75% of the sample.

The cohort consisted of approximately 690 healthy bone marrow donors. All cohort members were sampled while nominally healthy, although unrecorded immune exposures were likely present. The donor was CMV seronegative and was included in the group of several hundred seronegative cohort members. Every donor gave a peripheral blood sample, and the peripheral blood mononuclear cells from that sample were used for TCR beta sequencing. Genomic DNA was extracted from the blood cell samples with the Qiagen DNeasy Blood Extraction Kit. The chain uses TRBV5-5 and TRBJ1-2, with the D gene call left open. This receptor was taken from a boy between 10 and 17 years old in good health and CMV-seronegative. Specimen: PBMCs. The nucleotide sequence is given as TGTGCCAGCAGCTTGGGTCTATATGGCTACACCTTC. The translation is CASSLGLYGYTF. Beyond the CDR3, the reference TRBV5-5 and TRBJ1-2 genes provide the residues; the full variable domain reads: DAGVTQSPTHLIKTRGQQVTLRCSPISGHKSVSWYQQVLGQGPQFIFQYYEKEERGRGNFPDRFSARQFPNYSSELNVNALLLGDSALYLCASSLGLYGYTFGSGTRLTVV.